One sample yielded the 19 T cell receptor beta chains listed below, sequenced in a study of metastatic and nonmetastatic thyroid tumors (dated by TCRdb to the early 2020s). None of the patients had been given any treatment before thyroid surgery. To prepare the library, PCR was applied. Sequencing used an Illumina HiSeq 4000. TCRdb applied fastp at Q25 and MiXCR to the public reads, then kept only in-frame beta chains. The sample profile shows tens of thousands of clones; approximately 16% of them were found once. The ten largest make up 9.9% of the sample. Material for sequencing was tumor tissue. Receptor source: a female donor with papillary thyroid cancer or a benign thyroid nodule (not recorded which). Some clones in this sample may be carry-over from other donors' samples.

CDR3 sequence: CASSPPGGYGYTF. As DNA, the CDR3 is TGTGCCAGCAGCCCCCCTGGTGGCTATGGCTACACCTTC. The chain carries TRBV5-5 and TRBJ1-2; D is undetermined. CDR3 length: 13 residues. The germline V gene encodes CDR1 SGHKS and CDR2 YYEKEE (reference sequence). V dropped 4 bases and J dropped 4 bases, with 11 bases sitting between them. Based on the CDR3 plus reference TRBV5-5 and TRBJ1-2, the full variable domain is DAGVTQSPTHLIKTRGQQVTLRCSPISGHKSVSWYQQVLGQGPQFIFQYYEKEERGRGNFPDRFSARQFPNYSSELNVNALLLGDSALYLCASSPPGGYGYTFGSGTRLTVV.

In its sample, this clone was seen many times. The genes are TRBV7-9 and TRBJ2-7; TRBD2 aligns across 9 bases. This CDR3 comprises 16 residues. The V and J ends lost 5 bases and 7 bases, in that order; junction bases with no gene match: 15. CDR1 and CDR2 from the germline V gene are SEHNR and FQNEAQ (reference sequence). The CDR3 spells CASSPPAGGPRGEQYF. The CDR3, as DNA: TGTGCCAGCAGCCCCCCAGCGGGAGGTCCGAGGGGGGAGCAGTACTTC.

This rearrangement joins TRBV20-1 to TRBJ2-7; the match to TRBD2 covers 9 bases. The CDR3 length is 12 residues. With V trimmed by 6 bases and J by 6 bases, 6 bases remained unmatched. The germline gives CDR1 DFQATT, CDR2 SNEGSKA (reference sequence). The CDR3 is CSARLAGPEQYF. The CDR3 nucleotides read TGCAGTGCCCGGCTAGCGGGACCCGAGCAGTACTTC.

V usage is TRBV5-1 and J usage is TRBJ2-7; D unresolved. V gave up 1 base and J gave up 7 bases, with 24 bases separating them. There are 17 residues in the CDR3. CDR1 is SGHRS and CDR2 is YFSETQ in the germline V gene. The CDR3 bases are TGCGCCAGCAGCTTGTCATTTTCTCGGGTCGGGTCCTGGGAGCAGTACTTC. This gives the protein CASSLSFSRVGSWEQYF.

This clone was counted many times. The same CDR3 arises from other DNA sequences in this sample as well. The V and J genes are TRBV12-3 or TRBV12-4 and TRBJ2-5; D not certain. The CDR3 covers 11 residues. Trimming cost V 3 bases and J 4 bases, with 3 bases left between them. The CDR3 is CASSLTETQYF. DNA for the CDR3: TGTGCCAGCAGTTTGACAGAGACCCAGTACTTC.

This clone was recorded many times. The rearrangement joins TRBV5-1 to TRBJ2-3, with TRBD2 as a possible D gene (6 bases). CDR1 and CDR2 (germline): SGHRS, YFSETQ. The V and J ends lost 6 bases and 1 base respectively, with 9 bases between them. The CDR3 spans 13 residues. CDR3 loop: CASMEGRTDTQYF. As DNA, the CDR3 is TGCGCCAGCATGGAGGGGCGCACAGATACGCAGTATTTT.

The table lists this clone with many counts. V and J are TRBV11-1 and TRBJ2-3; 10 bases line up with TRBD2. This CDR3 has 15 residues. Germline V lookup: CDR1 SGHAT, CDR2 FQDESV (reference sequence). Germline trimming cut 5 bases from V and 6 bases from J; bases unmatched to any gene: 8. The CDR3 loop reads CASSALAGVGDTQYF. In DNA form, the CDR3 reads TGTGCCAGCAGCGCCCTAGCGGGAGTGGGGGATACGCAGTATTTT.

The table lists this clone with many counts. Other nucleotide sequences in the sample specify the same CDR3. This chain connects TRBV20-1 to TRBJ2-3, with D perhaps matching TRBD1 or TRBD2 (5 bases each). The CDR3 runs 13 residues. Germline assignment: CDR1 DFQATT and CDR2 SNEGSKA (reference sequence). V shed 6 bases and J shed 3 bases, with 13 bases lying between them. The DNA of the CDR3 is TGCAGTGCCGGTCCGGGGCGGACAGATACGCAGTATTTT. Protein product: CSAGPGRTDTQYF.

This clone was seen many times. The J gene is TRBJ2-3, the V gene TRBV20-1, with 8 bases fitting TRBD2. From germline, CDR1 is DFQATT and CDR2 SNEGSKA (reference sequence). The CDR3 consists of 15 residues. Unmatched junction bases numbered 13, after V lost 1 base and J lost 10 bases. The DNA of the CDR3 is TGCAGTGCTAGAGGTGTGAGCGGGAGCCCCATTCCGCAGTATTTT. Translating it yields CSARGVSGSPIPQYF.

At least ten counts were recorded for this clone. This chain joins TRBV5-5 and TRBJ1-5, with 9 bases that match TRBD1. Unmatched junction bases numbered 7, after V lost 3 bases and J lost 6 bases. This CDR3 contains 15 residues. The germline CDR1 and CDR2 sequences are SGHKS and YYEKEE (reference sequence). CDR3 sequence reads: CASSSSGQGSQPQHF. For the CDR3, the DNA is TGTGCCAGCAGCTCATCGGGACAGGGAAGTCAGCCCCAGCATTTT.

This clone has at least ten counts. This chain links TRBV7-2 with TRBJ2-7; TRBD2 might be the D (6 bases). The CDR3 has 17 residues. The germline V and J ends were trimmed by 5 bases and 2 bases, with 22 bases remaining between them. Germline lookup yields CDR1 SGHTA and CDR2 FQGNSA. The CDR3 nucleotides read TGTGCCAGCAGCCCCGGCTACGGCTTGGGGACTGCCTACGAGCAGTACTTC. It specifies CASSPGYGLGTAYEQYF.

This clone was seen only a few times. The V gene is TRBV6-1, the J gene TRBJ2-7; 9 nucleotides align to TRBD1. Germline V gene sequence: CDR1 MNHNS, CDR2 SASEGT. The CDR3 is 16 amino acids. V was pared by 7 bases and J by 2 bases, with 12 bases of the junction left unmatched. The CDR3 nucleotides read TGTGCCAGCAACTGTCGAGGGACAGGGCCTCCCTACGAGCAGTACTTC. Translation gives CASNCRGTGPPYEQYF.

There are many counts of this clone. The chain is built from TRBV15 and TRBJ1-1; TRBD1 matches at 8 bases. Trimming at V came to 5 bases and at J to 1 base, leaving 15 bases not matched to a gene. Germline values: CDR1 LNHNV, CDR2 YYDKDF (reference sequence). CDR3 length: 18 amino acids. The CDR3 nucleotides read TGTGCCACCAGCCCTTTCGGACAGGGATTGGCCACGAACACTGAAGCTTTCTTT. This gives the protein CATSPFGQGLATNTEAFF.

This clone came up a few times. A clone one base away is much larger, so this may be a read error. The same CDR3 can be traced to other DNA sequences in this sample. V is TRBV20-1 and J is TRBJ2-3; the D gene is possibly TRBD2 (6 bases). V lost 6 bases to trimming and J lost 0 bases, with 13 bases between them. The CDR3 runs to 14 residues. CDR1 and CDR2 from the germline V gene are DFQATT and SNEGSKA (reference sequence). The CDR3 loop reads CSASGGASTDTQYF. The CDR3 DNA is TGCAGTGCCAGCGGCGGGGCTAGCACAGATACGCAGTATTTT.

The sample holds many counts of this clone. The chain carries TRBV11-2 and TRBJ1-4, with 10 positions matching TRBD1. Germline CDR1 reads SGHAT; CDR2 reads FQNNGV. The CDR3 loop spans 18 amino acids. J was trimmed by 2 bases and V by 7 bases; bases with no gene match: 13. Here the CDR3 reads CASTRRRQGAGTNEKLFF. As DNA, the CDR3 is TGTGCCAGCACCAGAAGGAGACAGGGGGCGGGGACTAATGAAAAACTGTTTTTT.

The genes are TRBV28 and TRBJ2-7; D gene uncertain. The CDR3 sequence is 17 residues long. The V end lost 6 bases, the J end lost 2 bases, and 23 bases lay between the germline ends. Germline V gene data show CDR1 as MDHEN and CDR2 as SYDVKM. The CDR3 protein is CASRISLSGAGTYEQYF. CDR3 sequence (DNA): TGTGCCAGCAGAATTTCCCTATCCGGCGCAGGCACCTACGAGCAGTACTTC.

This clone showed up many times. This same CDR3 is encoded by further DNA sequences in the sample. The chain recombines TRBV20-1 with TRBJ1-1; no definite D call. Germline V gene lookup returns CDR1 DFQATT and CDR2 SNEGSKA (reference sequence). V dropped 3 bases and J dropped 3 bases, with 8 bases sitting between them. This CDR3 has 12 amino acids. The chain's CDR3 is CSASNSDTEAFF. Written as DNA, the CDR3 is TGCAGTGCTAGTAACAGCGACACTGAAGCTTTCTTT.

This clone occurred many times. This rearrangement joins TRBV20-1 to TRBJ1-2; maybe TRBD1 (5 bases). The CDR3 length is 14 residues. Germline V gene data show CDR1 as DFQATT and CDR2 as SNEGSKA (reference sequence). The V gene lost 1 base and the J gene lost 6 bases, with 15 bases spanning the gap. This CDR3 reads CSARAGGRANGYTF. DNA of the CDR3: TGCAGTGCTAGAGCGGGCGGCAGGGCAAATGGCTACACCTTC.

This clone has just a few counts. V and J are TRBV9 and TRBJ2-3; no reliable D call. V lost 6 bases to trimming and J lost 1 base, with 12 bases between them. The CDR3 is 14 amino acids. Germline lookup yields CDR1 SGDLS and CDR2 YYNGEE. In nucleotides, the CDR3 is TGTGCCAGCAAGCGAGACGAAGGCACAGATACGCAGTATTTT. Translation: CASKRDEGTDTQYF.